This T cell receptor (beta chain) was identified in a study of control samples from healthy donors and cancer patients. The table came from immunoSEQ multiplex PCR; TCRdb's copy has only in-frame clones and leaves some out. Seen here are tens of thousands of clones, 89% observed once, and the top ten hold less than 7%. The trim removed 6 bases at V and 5 bases at J, leaving 4 bases unmatched. The CDR3 extends over 13 amino acids. This rearrangement joins TRBV12-3 or TRBV12-4 to TRBJ2-5; 9 nucleotides align to TRBD2. The sample was blood. The source is a man in his fifties or sixties in good health. DNA for the CDR3: TGTGCCAGCAGGGCTAGCGGGGTGGAGACCCAGTACTTC. This translates into CASRASGVETQYF.